The 25 T cell receptor beta chains in this list originate from one sample, sequenced in a study of control samples from healthy donors and cancer patients. Measured with immunoSEQ multiplex PCR; TCRdb has only the in-frame clones, and not every one. The sample gives under 450,000 clones, around nine tenths of which show up once; around 6.5% is in the top ten. Sequencing used PBMCs. These receptors originate from a middle-aged man with head and neck cancer.

Only a few counts were recorded for this clone. The chain joins TRBV20-1 to TRBJ2-6, with 12 bases lining up with TRBD1. The CDR3 runs 19 residues. The germline CDR1 and CDR2 sequences are DFQATT and SNEGSKA (reference sequence). The J segment lost 1 base and the V segment lost 3 bases, leaving 10 bases of the junction unmatched. The CDR3 spells CSASTGTGGALSGANVLTF. In DNA form, the CDR3 reads TGCAGTGCTAGTACCGGGACAGGGGGCGCGTTATCTGGGGCCAACGTCCTGACTTTC.

The chain uses TRBV28 and TRBJ1-1, with D tentatively TRBD1 (6 bases). Germline loops: CDR1 MDHEN, CDR2 SYDVKM. V lost 6 bases to trimming and J lost 2 bases, with 16 bases between them. This CDR3 region has 15 residues. Written as DNA, the CDR3 is TGTGCCAGCAGCCAGGGCCCAGGGGTAAACACTGAAGCTTTCTTT. Its translation is CASSQGPGVNTEAFF.

V usage is TRBV4-3 and J usage is TRBJ2-5; 8 nucleotides agree with TRBD1. With 4 bases clipped from V and 5 bases from J, the junction kept 9 bases outside the gene matches. The CDR3 has 15 amino acids. CDR1 and CDR2 (germline): LGHNA, YSLEER. Here the CDR3 reads CASSPQGAGEETQYF. The CDR3 DNA reads TGCGCCAGCAGCCCCCAGGGGGCCGGGGAGGAGACCCAGTACTTC.

The chain employs TRBV30 and TRBJ2-1, with D tentatively TRBD1 or TRBD2 (6 bases each). Germline lookup yields CDR1 GTSNPN and CDR2 SVGIG (reference sequence). V shed 4 bases and J shed 0 bases, with 19 bases lying between them. The CDR3 length is 17 residues. CDR3 residues: CAWNEGGKGLSYNEQFF. DNA for the CDR3: TGTGCCTGGAACGAAGGGGGAAAGGGACTCTCCTACAATGAGCAGTTCTTC.

This clone was detected only a few times. This chain links TRBV5-1 with TRBJ1-2, with D uncertain. Between the trimmed V and J ends, which lost 1 base and 3 bases, there was a span of 4 bases. CDR3 size: 12 residues. The germline V gene has CDR1 SGHRS and CDR2 YFSETQ. The CDR3 protein is CASSLKDYGYTF. The CDR3 nucleotides are TGCGCCAGCAGCTTGAAGGACTATGGCTACACCTTC.

J is TRBJ2-3 and V is TRBV28; D remains unclear. Germline loops: CDR1 MDHEN, CDR2 SYDVKM. This CDR3 is built from 13 residues. V lost 2 bases and J lost 5, with 8 bases in between. The CDR3 region is CASSLGRRDTQYF. The DNA of the CDR3 is TGTGCCAGCAGTTTAGGACGACGAGATACGCAGTATTTT.

The rearrangement uses TRBV19 and TRBJ1-2, with TRBD1 matching over 9 bases. The CDR3 totals 13 residues. Looked up from germline, CDR1 is LNHDA and CDR2 is SQIVND (reference sequence). With 7 bases clipped from V and 8 bases from J, the junction kept 8 bases outside the gene matches. The CDR3 loop is CASTSGQGDGYTF. CDR3 in DNA: TGTGCCAGTACCTCGGGACAGGGTGACGGCTACACCTTC.

This clone has only one observation. The chain employs TRBV30 and TRBJ1-4; D is unclear. V was cut by 6 bases and J by 0 bases, with 14 bases left in between. This CDR3 has 15 amino acids. Germline CDR1 is GTSNPN and CDR2 is SVGIG (reference sequence). DNA for the CDR3: TGTGCCTGCTTCCCCCGTCAAGCAACTAATGAAAAACTGTTTTTT. This translates into CACFPRQATNEKLFF.

The rearrangement uses TRBV29-1 and TRBJ2-1; D unclear. This CDR3 contains 15 residues. The germline gives CDR1 SQVTM, CDR2 ANQGSEA. Trimming removed 5 bases at V and 3 bases at J, with 17 bases between. In nucleotides, the CDR3 is TGCAGCGTTTACTCCAGGTTGAAGAGCTACAATGAGCAGTTCTTC. Its protein is CSVYSRLKSYNEQFF.

J is TRBJ1-2 and V is TRBV9, with D hard to call. Germline V CDR1 and CDR2: SGDLS, YYNGEE. V lost 0 bases, J lost 7 bases, and 10 bases lay in between. CDR3 size: 13 residues. The CDR3 sequence: CASSVAYNFGYTF. CDR3 sequence (DNA): TGTGCCAGCAGCGTAGCCTATAATTTTGGCTACACCTTC.

This clone has only one observation. The rearrangement uses TRBV19 and TRBJ1-1; D ambiguous. In germline, CDR1 is LNHDA, CDR2 SQIVND (reference sequence). The V end was cut by 0 bases, the J end by 3 bases, with 8 bases between. CDR3 length equals 14 residues. For the CDR3, the DNA is TGTGCCAGTAGTATAGATTGGGGATACACTGAAGCTTTCTTT. Translation gives CASSIDWGYTEAFF.

There are a few counts of this clone. The chain recombines TRBV18 with TRBJ1-1, with D perhaps TRBD1 (5 bases). V lost 1 base and J 1 base, leaving 13 bases between the germline ends. The CDR3 sequence is 16 residues long. Per the germline V gene, CDR1 is KGHSH and CDR2 is LQKENI. Here the CDR3 DNA reads TGTGCCAGCTCACCACTCGGGGGGGATCAGAACACTGAAGCTTTCTTT. This sequence encodes CASSPLGGDQNTEAFF.

The chain links TRBV18 to TRBJ2-1; TRBD2 aligns across 12 bases. Germline V gene data show CDR1 as KGHSH and CDR2 as LQKENI. V lost 6 bases, J lost 4 bases, and 4 bases stayed unmatched. This CDR3 is 15 amino acids long. In DNA, the CDR3 is TGTGCCAGCTCTCCTAGCGGGAGGGTGTACAATGAGCAGTTCTTC. This gives the protein CASSPSGRVYNEQFF.

The chain recombines TRBV6-5 with TRBJ2-1; TRBD2 aligns across 10 bases. This CDR3 region has 12 residues. Germline CDR1 is MNHEY and CDR2 is SVGAGI. The V gene end was trimmed by 6 bases and the J gene end by 7 bases; junction bases not matched to a gene: 0. DNA for the CDR3: TGTGCCAGCAGGACTAGCGGGAATGAGCAGTTCTTC. Protein sequence: CASRTSGNEQFF.

The rearrangement uses TRBV19 and TRBJ2-5; D is unclear. CDR3 size: 16 residues. Trimming took off 5 bases at V and 2 bases at J, with 18 bases between the two ends. Germline loops: CDR1 LNHDA, CDR2 SQIVND (reference sequence). This CDR3 is CASSFGAVYSQETQYF. The CDR3, as DNA: TGTGCCAGTAGTTTCGGAGCAGTCTATTCACAAGAGACCCAGTACTTC. Together with reference TRBV19 and TRBJ2-5, the CDR3 gives the full variable domain: DGGITQSPKYLFRKEGQNVTLSCEQNLNHDAMYWYRQDPGQGLRLIYYSQIVNDFQKGDIAEGYSVSREKKESFPLTVTSAQKNPTAFYLCASSFGAVYSQETQYFGPGTRLLVL.

The chain carries TRBV30 and TRBJ1-2; D might be TRBD1 (6 bases). Germline V lookup: CDR1 GTSNPN, CDR2 SVGIG (reference sequence). The CDR3 has 13 amino acids. Between the trimmed V and J ends, which lost 5 bases and 4 bases, there was a span of 14 bases. CDR3 bases: TGTGCCTGGGTCAGGGGTCCTAGCTATGGCTACACCTTC. Its translation is CAWVRGPSYGYTF.

V and J are TRBV7-2 and TRBJ1-5; unclear D gene. The V gene lost 0 bases and the J gene lost 7 bases, with 13 bases spanning the gap. The germline V gene encodes CDR1 SGHTA and CDR2 FQGNSA. There are 15 residues in the CDR3. CDR3 protein: CASSLAREGGQPQHF. Here the CDR3 DNA reads TGTGCCAGCAGCTTAGCGCGAGAGGGAGGCCAGCCCCAGCATTTT.

The V gene is TRBV15, the J gene TRBJ2-2; D unclear. Trimming pared 0 bases from V and 4 bases from J, leaving 9 bases between. The CDR3 consists of 15 residues. CDR1 is LNHNV and CDR2 is YYDKDF in the germline V gene (reference sequence). CDR3 sequence: CATSRDRASTGELFF. In DNA, the CDR3 is TGTGCCACCAGCAGAGATCGGGCAAGCACCGGGGAGCTGTTTTTT.

This clone occurred a few times. The genes are TRBV6-4 and TRBJ2-2, with 7 bases that match TRBD2. The CDR3 is 13 amino acids. The V gene end was trimmed by 6 bases and the J gene end by 7 bases; junction bases not matched to a gene: 5. Germline assignment: CDR1 MRHNA and CDR2 SNTAGT. In nucleotides, the CDR3 is TGTGCCAGCAGCCAAGGGACTAACGGGGAGCTGTTTTTT. This translates into CASSQGTNGELFF.

Remarks on this clone: A read error may explain this, as a much larger clone is one base away. This chain links TRBV6-4 with TRBJ1-1, with unresolved D. The CDR3 is 13 amino acids. V gave up 0 bases and J gave up 1 base, with 3 bases separating them. Germline V gives CDR1 MRHNA, CDR2 SNTAGT. In nucleotides, the CDR3 is TGTGCCAGCAGTGACTCGGCGAACACTGAAGCTTTCTTT. Its translation is CASSDSANTEAFF.

V is TRBV7-9 and J is TRBJ2-1, with D maybe TRBD2 (6 bases). The CDR3 runs to 16 residues. Germline CDR1 and CDR2: SEHNR and FQNEAQ (reference sequence). V was pared by 1 base and J by 4 bases, with 14 bases between. The CDR3 spells CASSLDLGREYNEQFF. CDR3 DNA sequence: TGTGCCAGCAGCTTAGATTTGGGGCGGGAATACAATGAGCAGTTCTTC. Drawing the rest from reference TRBV7-9 and TRBJ2-1, the complete variable domain is DTGVSQNPRHKITKRGQNVTFRCDPISEHNRLYWYRQTLGQGPEFLTYFQNEAQLEKSRLLSDRFSAERPKGSFSTLEIQRTEQGDSAMYLCASSLDLGREYNEQFFGPGTRLTVL.

V usage is TRBV7-9 and J usage is TRBJ2-6; 10 bases map to TRBD1. J lost 3 bases, V lost 3 bases, and 2 bases had no gene match. The CDR3 length is 16 residues. Germline V gives CDR1 SEHNR, CDR2 FQNEAQ (reference sequence). The DNA for the CDR3 is TGTGCCAGCAGCTTGACAGGGGGCTATGGGGCCAACGTCCTGACTTTC. It yields the protein CASSLTGGYGANVLTF.

The CDR3 DNA reads as TGTGCCTGGAGTGTAAACAGGGCCGGGGAGCTGTTTTTT. Residues: CAWSVNRAGELFF. The rearrangement links TRBV30 to TRBJ2-2, with a weak D call TRBD1 (6 bases). V dropped 0 bases and J dropped 6 bases, with 8 bases sitting between them. Germline V gene data show CDR1 as GTSNPN and CDR2 as SVGIG (reference sequence). CDR3 length: 13 amino acids.

The chain uses TRBV5-1 and TRBJ2-3, with D perhaps TRBD1 (6 bases). V was cut by 0 bases and J by 3 bases, with 11 bases left in between. Germline loops: CDR1 SGHRS, CDR2 YFSETQ. The CDR3 contains 15 residues. The CDR3 DNA reads TGCGCCAGCAGCTTGGGACAGGTGGTGACAGATACGCAGTATTTT. Protein: CASSLGQVVTDTQYF.

The chain carries TRBV24-1 and TRBJ2-2; the match to TRBD1 covers 9 bases. The germline gives CDR1 KGHDR, CDR2 SFDVKD. J gave up 7 bases and V 3 bases, and 5 bases lay outside the gene matches. The CDR3 length is 15 residues. The CDR3 sequence is CATSDGTGLGGELFF. CDR3 sequence (DNA): TGTGCCACCAGTGATGGGACAGGGCTGGGCGGGGAGCTGTTTTTT.